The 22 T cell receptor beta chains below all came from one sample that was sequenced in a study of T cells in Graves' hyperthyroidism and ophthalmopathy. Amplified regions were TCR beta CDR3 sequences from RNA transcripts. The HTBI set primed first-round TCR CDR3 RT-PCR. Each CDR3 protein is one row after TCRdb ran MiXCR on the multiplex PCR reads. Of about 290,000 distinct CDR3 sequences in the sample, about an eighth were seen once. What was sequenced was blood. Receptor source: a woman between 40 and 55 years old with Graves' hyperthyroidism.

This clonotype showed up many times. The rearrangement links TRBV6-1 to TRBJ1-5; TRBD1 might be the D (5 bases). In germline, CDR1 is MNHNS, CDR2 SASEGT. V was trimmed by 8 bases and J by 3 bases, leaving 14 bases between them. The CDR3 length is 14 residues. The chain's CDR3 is CASDLGGTNQPQHF. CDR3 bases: TGTGCCAGCGATTTGGGGGGTACCAATCAGCCCCAGCATTTT.

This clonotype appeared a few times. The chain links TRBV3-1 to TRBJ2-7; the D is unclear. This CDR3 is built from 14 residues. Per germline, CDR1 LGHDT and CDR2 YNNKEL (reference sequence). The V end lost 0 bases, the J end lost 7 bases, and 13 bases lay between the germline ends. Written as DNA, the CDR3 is TGTGCCAGCAGCCAAGATTGGGCCAGTCGTGAGCAGTACTTC. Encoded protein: CASSQDWASREQYF.

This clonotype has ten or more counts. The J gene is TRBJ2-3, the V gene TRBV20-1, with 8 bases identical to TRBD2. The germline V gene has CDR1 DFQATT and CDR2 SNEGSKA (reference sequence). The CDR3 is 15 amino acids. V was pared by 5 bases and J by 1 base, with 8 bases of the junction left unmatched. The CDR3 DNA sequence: TGCAGTGCTCCATATGGACTAGCAGGCACAGATACGCAGTATTTT. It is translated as CSAPYGLAGTDTQYF.

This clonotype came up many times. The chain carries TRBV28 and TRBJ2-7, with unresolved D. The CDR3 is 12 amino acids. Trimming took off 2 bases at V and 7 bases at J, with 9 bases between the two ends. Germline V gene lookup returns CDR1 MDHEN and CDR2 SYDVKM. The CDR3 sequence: CASSLSVREQYF. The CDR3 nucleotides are TGTGCCAGCAGTTTAAGTGTCCGGGAGCAGTACTTC.

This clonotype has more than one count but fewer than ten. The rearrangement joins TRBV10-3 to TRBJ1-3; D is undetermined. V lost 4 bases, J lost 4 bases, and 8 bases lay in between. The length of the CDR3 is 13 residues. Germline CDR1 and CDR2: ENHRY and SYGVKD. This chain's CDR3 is CAISGVAGNTIYF. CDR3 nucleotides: TGTGCCATCAGTGGGGTTGCGGGAAACACCATATATTTT.

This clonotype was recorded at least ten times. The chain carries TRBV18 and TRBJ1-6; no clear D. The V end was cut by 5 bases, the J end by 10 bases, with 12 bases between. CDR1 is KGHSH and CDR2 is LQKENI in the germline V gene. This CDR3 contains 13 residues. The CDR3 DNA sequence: TGTGCCAGCTCAAGGGAACCCCGCTCACCCCTCCACTTT. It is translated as CASSREPRSPLHF.

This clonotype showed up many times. The CDR3: CASSEKQGYEQYF. In DNA form, the CDR3 reads TGTGCCAGCAGTGAAAAACAGGGCTACGAGCAGTACTTC. This chain joins TRBV6-1 and TRBJ2-7; D perhaps matches TRBD1 (6 bases). The ends were cut back, 2 bases at V and 3 bases at J, with 8 bases in the middle. Per germline, CDR1 MNHNS and CDR2 SASEGT. This CDR3 is built from 13 residues.

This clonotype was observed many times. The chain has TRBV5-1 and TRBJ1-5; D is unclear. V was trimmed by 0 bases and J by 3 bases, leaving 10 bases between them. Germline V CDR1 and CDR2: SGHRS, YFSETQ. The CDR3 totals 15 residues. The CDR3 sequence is CASSLVPGSNQPQHF. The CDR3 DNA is TGCGCCAGCAGCTTGGTTCCCGGCTCCAATCAGCCCCAGCATTTT.

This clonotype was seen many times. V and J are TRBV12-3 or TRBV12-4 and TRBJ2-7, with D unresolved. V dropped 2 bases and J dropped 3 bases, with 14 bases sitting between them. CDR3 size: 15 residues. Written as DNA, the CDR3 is TGTGCCAGCAGTTTATTTAGCATCACTCACTACGAGCAGTACTTC. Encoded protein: CASSLFSITHYEQYF.

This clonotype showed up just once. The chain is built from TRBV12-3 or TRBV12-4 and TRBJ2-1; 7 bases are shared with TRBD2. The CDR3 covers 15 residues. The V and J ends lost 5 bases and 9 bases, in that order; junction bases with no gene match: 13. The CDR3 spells CASSLTLRLAAEQFF. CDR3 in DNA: TGTGCCAGCAGTCTAACCCTTCGACTAGCCGCTGAGCAGTTCTTC.

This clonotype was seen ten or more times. This CDR3 reads CASINRMRGNTEAFF. The DNA for the CDR3 is TGTGCCAGTATTAACAGGATGAGGGGAAACACTGAAGCTTTCTTT. The chain employs TRBV19 and TRBJ1-1; D might be TRBD1 (5 bases). V was trimmed by 7 bases and J by 2 bases, leaving 17 bases between them. Germline loops: CDR1 LNHDA, CDR2 SQIVND (reference sequence). The CDR3 loop spans 15 amino acids.

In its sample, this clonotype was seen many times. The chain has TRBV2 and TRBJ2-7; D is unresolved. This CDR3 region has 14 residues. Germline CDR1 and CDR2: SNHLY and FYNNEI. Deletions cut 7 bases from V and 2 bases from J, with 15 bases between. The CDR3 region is CASKNLDGPYEQYF. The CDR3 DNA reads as TGTGCCAGCAAAAACCTCGACGGACCCTACGAGCAGTACTTC. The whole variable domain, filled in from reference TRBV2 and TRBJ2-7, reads EPEVTQTPSHQVTQMGQEVILRCVPISNHLYFYWYRQILGQKVEFLVSFYNNEISEKSEIFDDQFSVERPDGSNFTLKIRSTKLEDSAMYFCASKNLDGPYEQYFGPGTRLTVT.

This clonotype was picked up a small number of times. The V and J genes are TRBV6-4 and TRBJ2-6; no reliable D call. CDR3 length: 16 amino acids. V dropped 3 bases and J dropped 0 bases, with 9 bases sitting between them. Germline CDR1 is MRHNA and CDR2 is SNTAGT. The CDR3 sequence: CASSEESNSGANVLTF. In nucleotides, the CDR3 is TGTGCCAGCAGTGAGGAGTCGAACTCTGGGGCCAACGTCCTGACTTTC.

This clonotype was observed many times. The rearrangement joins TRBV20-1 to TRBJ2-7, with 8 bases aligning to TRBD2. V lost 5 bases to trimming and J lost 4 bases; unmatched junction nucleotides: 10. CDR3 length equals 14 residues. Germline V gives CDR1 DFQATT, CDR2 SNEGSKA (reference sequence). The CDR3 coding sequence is TGCAGTGCTGCGGGAGGCCGCGCAGAATACGAGCAGTACTTC. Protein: CSAAGGRAEYEQYF.

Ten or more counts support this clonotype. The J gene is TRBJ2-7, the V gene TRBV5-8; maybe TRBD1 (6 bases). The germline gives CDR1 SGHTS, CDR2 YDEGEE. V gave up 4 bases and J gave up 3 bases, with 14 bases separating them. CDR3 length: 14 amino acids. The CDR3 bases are TGTGCCAGCAGCCTGACAGGAAAATACTACGAGCAGTACTTC. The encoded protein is CASSLTGKYYEQYF.

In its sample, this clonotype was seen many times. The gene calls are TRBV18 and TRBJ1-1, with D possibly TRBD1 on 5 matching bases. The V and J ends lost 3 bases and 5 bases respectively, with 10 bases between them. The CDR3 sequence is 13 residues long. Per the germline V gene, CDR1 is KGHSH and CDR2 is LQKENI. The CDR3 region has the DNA TGTGCCAGCTCACCGTTGGGGGGGACTGAAGCTTTCTTT. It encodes CASSPLGGTEAFF.

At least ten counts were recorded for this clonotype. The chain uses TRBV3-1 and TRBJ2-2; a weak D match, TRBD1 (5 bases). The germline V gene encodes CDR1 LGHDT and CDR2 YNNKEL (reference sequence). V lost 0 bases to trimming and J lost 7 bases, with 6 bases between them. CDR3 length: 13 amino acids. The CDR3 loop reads CASSQDQGGELFF. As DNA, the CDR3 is TGTGCCAGCAGCCAAGATCAGGGCGGGGAGCTGTTTTTT.

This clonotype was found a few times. The CDR3 DNA reads TGTGCCAGCAGTTTATCAGGGTCGGGAGGCTACACCTTC. This gives the protein CASSLSGSGGYTF. J is TRBJ1-2 and V is TRBV12-3 or TRBV12-4, with D possibly being TRBD1 (5 bases). The CDR3 loop spans 13 amino acids. Deletions cut 2 bases from V and 8 bases from J, with 12 bases between.

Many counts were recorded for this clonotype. The CDR3 nucleotides read TGTGCCAGCAGCCCCCCAGGGGGGTCAGATACGCAGTATTTT. Translation gives CASSPPGGSDTQYF. J is TRBJ2-3 and V is TRBV11-2; a possible D gene is TRBD1 (7 bases). Germline CDR1 SGHAT, CDR2 FQNNGV. V was shortened by 5 bases and J by 4 bases, with 13 bases between the two germline ends. This CDR3 comprises 14 residues.

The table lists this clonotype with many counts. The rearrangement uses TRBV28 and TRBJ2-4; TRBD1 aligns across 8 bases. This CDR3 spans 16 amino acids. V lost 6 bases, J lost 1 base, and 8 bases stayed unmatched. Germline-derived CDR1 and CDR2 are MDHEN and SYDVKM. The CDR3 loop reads CASRADRGSAKNIQYF. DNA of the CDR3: TGTGCCAGCAGAGCCGACAGGGGATCGGCCAAAAACATTCAGTACTTC.

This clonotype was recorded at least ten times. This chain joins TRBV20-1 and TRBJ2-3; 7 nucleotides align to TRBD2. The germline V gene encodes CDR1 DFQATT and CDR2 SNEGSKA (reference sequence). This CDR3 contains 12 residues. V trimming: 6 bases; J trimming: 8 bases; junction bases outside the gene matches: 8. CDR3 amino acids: CSANGLDGTQYF. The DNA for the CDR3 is TGCAGTGCCAATGGACTAGATGGTACGCAGTATTTT.

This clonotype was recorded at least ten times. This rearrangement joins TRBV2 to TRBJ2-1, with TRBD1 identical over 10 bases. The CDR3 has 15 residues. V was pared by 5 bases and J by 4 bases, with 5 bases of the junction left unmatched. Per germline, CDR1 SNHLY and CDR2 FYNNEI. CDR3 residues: CASSPDRGPYNEQFF. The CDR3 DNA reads TGTGCCAGCAGTCCCGACAGGGGGCCTTACAATGAGCAGTTCTTC.